This T cell receptor beta chain was captured by sequencing in a study of blood T cell repertoires in COVID-19. Study-wide context: Acute and convalescent COVID-19 samples came from the United States, Italy and Spain. PBMCs, B-cell-depleted T cells, or T cells provided the cDNA or gDNA that made up the material.

As originally analysed: Reference gene primer amplification gave estimated nucleated cell counts. Profiled with immunoSEQ multiplex PCR; TCRdb holds only in-frame clones, not every one. The D gene and trimming were derived from the DNA, and the V and J assignments and clone size from that table. The sample lists approximately 240,000 clones, about 86% occurring once. Trimming took off 4 bases at V and 4 bases at J, with 14 bases between the two ends. Germline CDR1 is SGHDN and CDR2 is FVKESK. This CDR3 region has 16 residues. V gene TRBV14 combines with J gene TRBJ2-6, with D maybe TRBD2 (5 bases). Specimen: peripheral blood. The receptor comes from a young woman who had recovered from COVID-19. The CDR3 loop reads CASSPPGVSGANVLTF. The CDR3 DNA follows: TGTGCCAGCAGCCCTCCCGGGGTTTCCGGGGCCAACGTCCTGACTTTC.